The 6 T cell receptor beta chains given below trace back to one sample, sequenced in a study of blood T cells in healthy people across ages (dated by TCRdb to between 2014 and 2016). The library was made by 5' RACE. The listed sequencing device is Illumina HiSeq 2500. A second PCR of roughly 7 to 12 cycles was performed with a sample-barcoded 5' primer and a J-beta primer mix. TCRdb trimmed public reads at Q25 via fastp, called clones via MiXCR and kept in-frame beta chains. Each record represents a unique CDR3 protein, reported with the most common genes and DNA among its rows. The sample contains approximately 810,000 distinct CDR3 sequences, 25% to 30% of them found a single time. The ten largest account for 15% to 20% of the sample. Specimen: blood. Receptors were obtained from a woman older than 75 in good health.

This clonotype was seen many times. J is TRBJ2-1 and V is TRBV5-1, with 12 bases identical to TRBD1. The CDR3 loop spans 17 amino acids. The germline CDR1 and CDR2 sequences are SGHRS and YFSETQ. V shed 4 bases and J 8 bases; nucleotides not matched to a gene: 13. CDR3 DNA: TGCGCCAGCAGCGCGGGACAGGGGGCGCGACACGGCGATGAGCAGTTCTTC. It specifies CASSAGQGARHGDEQFF.

The chain joins TRBV7-9 to TRBJ1-3; D unresolved. From germline, CDR1 is SEHNR and CDR2 FQNEAQ (reference sequence). Between the trimmed V and J ends, which lost 2 bases and 2 bases, there was a span of 7 bases. The CDR3 has 14 amino acids. The CDR3 DNA sequence: TGTGCCAGCAGCTTACCCTTCGCTGGAAACACCATATATTTT. This gives the protein CASSLPFAGNTIYF.

This clonotype was seen ten or more times. The gene calls are TRBV4-3 and TRBJ2-7; the D gene is possibly TRBD1 (5 bases). CDR1 and CDR2 (germline): LGHNA, YSLEER. This CDR3 has 11 residues. Trimming shortened V by 6 bases and J by 9 bases, and 12 bases separated the two germline ends. The CDR3 spells CASRLRQRQYF. DNA for the CDR3: TGCGCCAGCAGACTTAGACAGAGGCAGTACTTC.

This clonotype was observed a few times. A much larger clone is a single base away; this may be a read error. J is TRBJ2-3 and V is TRBV11-2; D is undetermined. The CDR3 totals 14 residues. Germline loops: CDR1 SGHAT, CDR2 FQNNGV. Here the CDR3 DNA reads TGTGCCAACAGCCCTAAAAGGACGGCAGATACGCAGTATTTT. It specifies CANSPKRTADTQYF.

This clonotype was counted only a few times. A read error may be the cause here, since a much bigger clone is one base away. The chain uses TRBV6-1 and TRBJ2-4; D gene ambiguous. TRBJ2-7 matches the DNA end more closely, so the J call is doubtful. CDR3 length equals 13 residues. CDR1 is MNHNS, CDR2 SASEGT, per germline. CDR3 sequence reads: CASSDGRSYEQYF. In DNA, the CDR3 is TGTGCCAGCAGTGACGGACGGTCCTACGAGCAGTACTTC.

This clonotype was seen a few times. This chain joins TRBV20-1 and TRBJ1-1; D is ambiguous. Germline CDR1 reads DFQATT; CDR2 reads SNEGSKA (reference sequence). The CDR3 has 11 amino acids. V was trimmed by 7 bases and J by 3 bases, leaving 9 bases between them. As DNA, the CDR3 is TGCAGTGGGGATTCCGACACTGAAGCTTTCTTT. Its protein is CSGDSDTEAFF.